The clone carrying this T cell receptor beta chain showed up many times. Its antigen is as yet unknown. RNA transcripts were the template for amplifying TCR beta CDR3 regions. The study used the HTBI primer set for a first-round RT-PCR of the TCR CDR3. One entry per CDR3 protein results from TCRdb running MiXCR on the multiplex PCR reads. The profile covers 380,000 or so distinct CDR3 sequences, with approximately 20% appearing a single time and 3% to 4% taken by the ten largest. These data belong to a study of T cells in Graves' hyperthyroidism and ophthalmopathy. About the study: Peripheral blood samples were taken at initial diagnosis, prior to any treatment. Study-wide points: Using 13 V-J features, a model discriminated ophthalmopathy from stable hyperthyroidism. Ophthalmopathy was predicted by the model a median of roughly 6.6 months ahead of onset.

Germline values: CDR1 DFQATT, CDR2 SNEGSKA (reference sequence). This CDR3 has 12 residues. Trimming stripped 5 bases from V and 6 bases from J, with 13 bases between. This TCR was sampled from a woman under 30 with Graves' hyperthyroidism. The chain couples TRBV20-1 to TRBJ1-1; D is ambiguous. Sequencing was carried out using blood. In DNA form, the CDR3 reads TGCAGTGCTCACTTGTGGGTCCCTGAAGCTTTCTTT. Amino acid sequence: CSAHLWVPEAFF.